Listed below are T cell receptor beta chains from one sample, sequenced in a study of T-cell memory formation after mild COVID-19. TCRdb called the 5' RACE reads again in MiXCR, with one record for every CDR3 protein. The data hold 350,000 to 500,000 distinct CDR3 sequences, with roughly a quarter observed a single time. Sequencing was done on a sample of PBMCs or a T cell subset sorted from them (not recorded which). The source is an adult woman who had mild COVID-19 (a few samples of this study predate the infection). Cell type and time point are not known. Each CDR3 is given with its conserved first and last residue. A D gene is named only where the DNA matches it firmly. The listing skips clone size in some rows; elsewhere it reads once, few, many or a size class.

j_gene | abundance | d_gene | v_gene | CDR3nt | CDR3aa
TRBJ2-3 | many | TRBD2 | TRBV20-1 | TGCAGTGGAGCAGCGGGGGTCACAGATACGCAGTATTTT | CSGAAGVTDTQYF
TRBJ1-1 | NA | NA | TRBV24-1 | TGTGCCACCAGTGACGGGGACTCTGAAGCTTTCTTT | CATSDGDSEAFF
TRBJ2-7 | NA | TRBD1 | TRBV7-9 | TGTGCCAGCAGCTTAAGTAAGGGGGCGCAAGAGCAGTACTTC | CASSLSKGAQEQYF
TRBJ1-1 | NA | TRBD1 | TRBV6-6 | TGTGCCAGCAGTCACTTGGACAGGGGGGGCACTGAAGCTTTCTTT | CASSHLDRGGTEAFF
TRBJ2-1 | NA | NA | TRBV7-9 | TGTGCCAGCAGCTTAGGCCTTAGTGGTGAGCAGTTCTTC | CASSLGLSGEQFF
TRBJ2-3 | NA | TRBD2 | TRBV6-2/TRBV6-3 | TGTGCCAGCAGTTACATGCGGGAGATCACAGATACGCAGTATTTT | CASSYMREITDTQYF
TRBJ2-3 | NA | NA | TRBV24-1 | TGTGCCACCAGTGCCTGGGGGGGGGCCACAGATACGCAGTATTTT | CATSAWGGATDTQYF
TRBJ2-3 | few | NA | TRBV5-1 | TGCGCCAGCAGCGAGTATGGCGGGATGGGTGGAGATACGCAGTATTTT | CASSEYGGMGGDTQYF
TRBJ1-4 | NA | NA | TRBV20-1 | TGCAGTGCTAGAGCCGAGGGTTGGGGTGAAAAACTGTTTTTT | CSARAEGWGEKLFF
TRBJ1-1 | NA | NA | TRBV5-1 | TGCGCCAGCAGCTTGGCGCCAGTTGCTGAAGCTTTCTTT | CASSLAPVAEAFF
TRBJ2-2 | few | TRBD2 | TRBV9 | TGTGCCAGCAGCCCACGCCAGGGTATCGCGGGAGAATCCCCCGCCGGGGAGCTGTTTTTT | CASSPRQGIAGESPAGELFF
TRBJ2-1 | few | NA | TRBV29-1 | TGCAGCGGCGTGCGTGGGGCCTACATTGATGAGCAGTTCTTC | CSGVRGAYIDEQFF
TRBJ1-5 | few | TRBD1 | TRBV24-1 | TGTGCCACCAGTGACTCGTACCGGGACAGGGGTAATCAGCCCCAGCATTTT | CATSDSYRDRGNQPQHF
TRBJ2-2 | few | TRBD1 | TRBV3-1 | TGTGCCAGCAGCCAACTCGGGACAGGGGGCGCGTACGGGGAGCTGTTTTTT | CASSQLGTGGAYGELFF
TRBJ1-1 | NA | NA | TRBV5-1 | TGCGCCAGCAGCTTGGAGGCCGGGAGGACTGAAGCTTTCTTT | CASSLEAGRTEAFF
TRBJ2-7 | once | NA | TRBV20-1 | TGCAGTGCTAAGGTGGCAGGGAACACCCACGAGCAGTACTTC | CSAKVAGNTHEQYF
TRBJ1-1 | NA | TRBD1 | TRBV29-1 | TGCAGCGGGGCAGGGGGGAACACTGAAGCTTTCTTT | CSGAGGNTEAFF
TRBJ2-5 | NA | NA | TRBV12-3/TRBV12-4 | TGTGCCAGCAGTTTTCAGGGTCCGGTAGAGACCCAGTACTTC | CASSFQGPVETQYF
TRBJ2-1 | few | TRBD1 | TRBV18 | TGTGCCAGCTCCCTCGGGGAGACAGGGTCAAATGAGCAGTTCTTC | CASSLGETGSNEQFF
TRBJ1-1 | NA | NA | TRBV12-3/TRBV12-4 | TGTGCCAGCAGTTTAGCGCTCGGAACTCAAGCTTTCTTT | CASSLALGTQAFF
TRBJ2-3 | many | NA | TRBV12-3/TRBV12-4 | TGTGCCAGCAGTAGGGCAGATACGCAGTATTTT | CASSRADTQYF
TRBJ2-5 | NA | TRBD2 | TRBV12-3/TRBV12-4 | TGTGCCAGCAGTCCCGTATCTACGGGACTAGCGGAAGAGACCCAGTACTTC | CASSPVSTGLAEETQYF
TRBJ1-6 | NA | NA | TRBV5-5 | TGTGCCAGCAGCTTGTTGAGCGAGGCACCCCTCCACTTT | CASSLLSEAPLHF
TRBJ2-1 | NA | TRBD2 | TRBV9 | TGTGCCAGCAGCGTATTTAGCGGGACCAGTGGCGATGAGCAGTTCTTC | CASSVFSGTSGDEQFF
TRBJ2-5 | few | NA | TRBV5-1 | TGCGCCAGCCTTATTCAAGAGACCCAGTACTTC | CASLIQETQYF
TRBJ1-4 | NA | NA | TRBV9 | TGTGCCAGCAGCGTAGCAGGGAGTGGCCTTGGTGAAAAACTGTTTTTT | CASSVAGSGLGEKLFF
TRBJ2-2 | few | TRBD2 | TRBV4-3 | TGCGCCAGCAGCCAAGCCCCTCTAGCGGCCTTCACCGGGGAGCTGTTTTTT | CASSQAPLAAFTGELFF
TRBJ2-7 | many | NA | TRBV5-1 | TGCGCCAGCAGCTTGGGTACCTACGAGCAGTACTTC | CASSLGTYEQYF
TRBJ1-5 | many | NA | TRBV12-3/TRBV12-4 | TGTGCCAGCAGCTTCGGGAGCAATCAGCCCCAGCATTTT | CASSFGSNQPQHF
TRBJ2-1 | few | NA | TRBV15 | TGTGCCACCAGCCCTCGGGATTTCAACAATGAGCAGTTCTTC | CATSPRDFNNEQFF
TRBJ1-1 | few | NA | TRBV30 | TGTGCCTGGAGTGTATTGGGGAACACTGAAGCTTTCTTT | CAWSVLGNTEAFF
TRBJ2-1 | NA | TRBD2 | TRBV7-2 | TGTGCCAGCAGCTCTAGTCCTAGCGGGCTATACAATGAGCAGTTCTTC | CASSSSPSGLYNEQFF
TRBJ2-2 | few | TRBD2 | TRBV15 | TGTGCCACCAGGAGCCTAGCGGGGAGGACCGGGGAGCTGTTTTTT | CATRSLAGRTGELFF
TRBJ1-1 | few | NA | TRBV18 | TGTGCCAGCTCACCTACCAACGAAGGCACTGAAGCTTTCTTT | CASSPTNEGTEAFF
TRBJ2-3 | NA | TRBD2 | TRBV10-3 | TGTGCCATCAGTGAGTCCGGACTAGCGGGGGGAGCAGATACGCAGTATTTT | CAISESGLAGGADTQYF
TRBJ1-4 | NA | TRBD1 | TRBV15 | TGTGCCACCAGCAACCCCTTCACGGGACAGAATGAAAAACTGTTTTTT | CATSNPFTGQNEKLFF
TRBJ2-7 | NA | NA | TRBV11-3 | TGTGCCAGCAGCCCCCCCCCCAGTGAGCGGGTGATGCTGGACGAGCAGTACTTC | CASSPPPSERVMLDEQYF
TRBJ1-5 | few | NA | TRBV23-1 | TGCGCCAGCAGTCAAGGGGGAAGATCCTATAGCAATCAGCCCCAGCATTTT | CASSQGGRSYSNQPQHF
TRBJ1-1 | NA | NA | TRBV9 | TGTGCCAGCAGCCAGATGAGGGGGGGGTACATGAACACTGAAGCTTTCTTT | CASSQMRGGYMNTEAFF
TRBJ2-5 | few | NA | TRBV7-2 | TGTGCCAGCAGCTATCCCGGGTCTGGCCGGGGGACCCAGTACTTC | CASSYPGSGRGTQYF
TRBJ2-7 | NA | TRBD1 | TRBV6-5 | TGTGCCAGCAGTCCACTCAGGGACAGGATCTCCTACGAGCAGTACTTC | CASSPLRDRISYEQYF
TRBJ2-6 | NA | TRBD1 | TRBV9 | TGTGCCAGCAGTTCCACAGGGGTTGACGGGGCCAACGTCCTGACTTTC | CASSSTGVDGANVLTF
TRBJ1-1 | NA | TRBD1 | TRBV6-5 | TGTGCCAGCAGTTACTCACTTTGGACAGGGGGTGAAGCTTTCTTT | CASSYSLWTGGEAFF
TRBJ2-1 | few | TRBD2 | TRBV2 | TGTGCCAGCAGTGTGCGGGAGGGCTCCCATGAGCAGTTCTTC | CASSVREGSHEQFF
TRBJ2-4 | NA | NA | TRBV6-6 | TGTGCCAGCAGTTACTTACAGGATATGGACATTCAGTACTTC | CASSYLQDMDIQYF
TRBJ1-5 | NA | NA | TRBV7-8 | TGTGCCAGCAGCTTAGAGCGAGGACAGCCCCAGCATTTT | CASSLERGQPQHF
TRBJ1-1 | few | NA | TRBV24-1 | TGTGCCACCAGAGAAGCAGTGAACACTGAAGCTTTCTTT | CATREAVNTEAFF
TRBJ2-3 | few | NA | TRBV4-1 | TGCGCCAGCAGCCGAGTGGGGGCCAGCACAGATACGCAGTATTTT | CASSRVGASTDTQYF
TRBJ2-7 | few | TRBD1 | TRBV4-3 | TGCGCCAGCAGCCAAGACCGCACAGGGGGCTTAGGGAGCCGGCAGTACTTC | CASSQDRTGGLGSRQYF
TRBJ2-5 | few | TRBD2 | TRBV10-3 | TGTGCCATCAGTGATTACCAGCGGGGGGAGGTTTCAGAGACCCAGTACTTC | CAISDYQRGEVSETQYF
TRBJ2-5 | NA | TRBD2 | TRBV12-3/TRBV12-4 | TGTGCCAGCAGCCGACAGACTAGCGGGAGGGCCCAAGAGACCCAGTACTTC | CASSRQTSGRAQETQYF
TRBJ1-1 | few | TRBD1 | TRBV18 | TGTGCCAGCTCACCCGGGACAGGGTGGACAACTGAAGCTTTCTTT | CASSPGTGWTTEAFF
TRBJ2-4 | NA | NA | TRBV24-1 | TGTGCCACCAGTGACGTGAATGACATTCAGTACTTC | CATSDVNDIQYF
TRBJ2-7 | NA | TRBD1 | TRBV4-2 | TGTGCCAGCAGTGGGATTGGACAGGGGTTTACGTACGAGCAGTACTTC | CASSGIGQGFTYEQYF
TRBJ2-7 | few | TRBD2 | TRBV14 | TGTGCCAGCAGCCAAGTTGACGAAGCGGGAGTCTACGAGCAGTACTTC | CASSQVDEAGVYEQYF
TRBJ2-5 | NA | TRBD2 | TRBV24-1 | TGTGCCACCAGTGATCGCCGACTAGCGGGAGTTGGGACCCAGTACTTC | CATSDRRLAGVGTQYF
TRBJ2-7 | many | NA | TRBV25-1 | TGTGCCAGCAGTGACGGTAGGGTCAGTAGAGACCCACCGCTTCACGAGCAGTACTTC | CASSDGRVSRDPPLHEQYF
TRBJ1-3 | NA | NA | TRBV27 | TGTGCCAGCAGTTTATCGGGAGGAAACACCATATATTTT | CASSLSGGNTIYF
TRBJ2-1 | once | NA | TRBV12-5 | TGTGCCTGCACCCAAGCGATCCGGTGGAATGAGCAGTTCTTC | CACTQAIRWNEQFF